Listed here is a single TCR beta chain. The antigen is unknown. Trimming left V 3 bases short and J 4 bases short, with 12 bases between. The germline V gene encodes CDR1 KGHSH and CDR2 LQKENI. The CDR3 loop spans 14 amino acids. The data belong to a study of OX40 agonist ivuxolimab in advanced cancers. On the study more broadly: Patients received the agonistic anti-OX40 (CD134) antibody ivuxolimab. Three individuals attained partial responses, comprising one hepatocellular carcinoma case and two cutaneous melanoma cases.

Study-level points and caveats: Determination of antigen specificity was not performed for the expanded peripheral T cells.

Sequencing used immunoSEQ multiplex PCR; TCRdb keeps in-frame clones, though not all of them. The sample has just over 45,000 clones, roughly 94% seen once. Material: CD4+ or CD8+ T cells sorted from blood, obtained in a trial of the OX40 agonist ivuxolimab. The TCR was taken from an adult with an advanced solid tumor such as melanoma, head and neck, liver or kidney cancer. This chain connects TRBV18 to TRBJ1-2; D perhaps matches TRBD1 (5 bases). CDR3 DNA: TGTGCCAGCTCACCTACGACAGCGACCTATGGCTACACCTTC. This sequence encodes CASSPTTATYGYTF.